The rows below give T cell receptor beta chains drawn from one sample of a study of blood T cell repertoires in COVID-19. Data came from immunoSEQ multiplex PCR; TCRdb stores just in-frame clones and leaves some out. The repertoire includes under 250,000 clones, almost 90% of them detected once, and about 1.3% sits in the top ten. Sequencing was carried out using peripheral blood. The receptors were sampled from a man older than 75 with acute or convalescent COVID-19. Each CDR3 is given with its conserved first and last residue. The order of the fields is V gene, J gene, D gene, clone size, CDR3 protein, CDR3 DNA. The D gene is left open where the match is weak. Where a row states a size, it is once, few, many or the class of an expanded clone; other rows omit it.

TRBV4-1	TRBJ1-1	TRBD1	NA	CASSQLHGQGASEAFF	TGCGCCAGCAGCCAATTACACGGACAGGGGGCCTCTGAAGCTTTCTTT
TRBV2	TRBJ2-1	NA	NA	CASSEGGLNEQFF	TGTGCCAGCAGTGAAGGAGGTCTCAATGAGCAGTTCTTC
TRBV11-2	TRBJ1-1	NA	NA	CASRQSGSEGTEAFF	TGTGCCAGCAGACAATCCGGGAGCGAGGGTACTGAAGCTTTCTTT
TRBV19	TRBJ2-5	TRBD1	NA	CASSIGQGAETQYF	TGTGCCAGTAGTATAGGCCAGGGGGCTGAGACCCAGTACTTC
TRBV4-1	TRBJ1-1	TRBD1	NA	CASSTGTGWNTEAFF	TGCGCCAGCAGCACCGGGACAGGGTGGAACACTGAAGCTTTCTTT
TRBV7-2	TRBJ2-5	NA	NA	CASSLGPPSSAQETQYF	TGTGCCAGCAGCTTAGGGCCCCCCTCTAGCGCTCAAGAGACCCAGTACTTC
TRBV18	TRBJ2-7	TRBD2	NA	CASSLSGRALYEQYF	TGTGCCAGCTCACTTAGCGGGAGGGCCCTTTACGAGCAGTACTTC
TRBV5-8	TRBJ1-1	NA	NA	CASSWGGEAFF	TGTGCCAGCAGCTGGGGCGGTGAAGCTTTCTTT
TRBV6-2/TRBV6-3	TRBJ2-1	TRBD1	NA	CASSSRQGNEQFF	TGTGCCAGCAGTTCCCGACAGGGCAATGAGCAGTTCTTC
TRBV19	TRBJ1-5	NA	NA	CASTPERGRVNQPQHF	TGTGCCAGTACCCCAGAGAGAGGGAGGGTCAATCAGCCCCAGCATTTT
TRBV11-2	TRBJ2-1	NA	NA	CASSLGGLKQFF	TGTGCCAGCAGCTTAGGGGGGCTTAAGCAGTTCTTC
TRBV15	TRBJ1-2	NA	NA	CATSRPGLQNLGYGYTF	TGTGCCACCAGCAGACCGGGACTTCAGAACCTCGGCTATGGCTACACCTTC
TRBV18	TRBJ1-3	NA	NA	CASSPNPPQGGNTIYF	TGTGCCAGCTCACCCAACCCCCCCCAGGGTGGAAACACCATATATTTT
TRBV5-4	TRBJ2-2	NA	NA	CASRDGGNTGELFF	TGTGCCAGCAGGGACGGGGGTAACACCGGGGAGCTGTTTTTT
TRBV28	TRBJ1-5	TRBD1	NA	CASSLYRDREDQPQHF	TGTGCCAGCAGTTTATACCGGGACAGGGAGGACCAGCCCCAGCATTTT
TRBV28	TRBJ1-5	NA	NA	CASSFIRGAFQPQHF	TGTGCCAGCAGTTTCATACGGGGGGCGTTTCAGCCCCAGCATTTT
TRBV4-2	TRBJ2-1	TRBD2	NA	CASSQKPLTSGNYNEQFF	TGTGCCAGCAGCCAGAAGCCCCTAACTAGCGGGAATTACAATGAGCAGTTCTTC
TRBV5-1	TRBJ1-4	NA	NA	CASSLATNEKLFF	TGCGCCAGCAGCCTCGCAACTAATGAAAAACTGTTTTTT
TRBV7-3	TRBJ2-2	NA	NA	CASSLGHVGELFF	TGTGCCAGCAGCTTGGGACACGTTGGGGAGCTGTTTTTT
TRBV7-2	TRBJ2-7	NA	NA	CASSSSADYEQYF	TGTGCCAGCAGTTCCAGTGCGGATTACGAGCAGTACTTC
TRBV27	TRBJ1-2	TRBD1	NA	CASSLGTGREGYTF	TGTGCCAGCAGCCTGGGGACAGGGAGGGAGGGCTACACCTTC
TRBV9	TRBJ1-5	TRBD1	NA	CASSVADRGGFYSNQPQHF	TGTGCCAGCAGCGTAGCAGACAGGGGGGGGTTTTATAGCAATCAGCCCCAGCATTTT
TRBV7-9	TRBJ1-4	NA	NA	CASSLHEPGTKKLFF	TGTGCCAGCAGCTTGCACGAACCAGGGACAAAAAAACTGTTTTTT
TRBV29-1	TRBJ2-5	NA	NA	CSVNGQAGETQYF	TGCAGCGTTAACGGACAAGCAGGGGAGACCCAGTACTTC
TRBV6-5	TRBJ1-2	NA	NA	CASSYSGGRDYGYTF	TGTGCCAGCAGTTACTCGGGGGGGAGGGACTATGGCTACACCTTC
TRBV15	TRBJ1-4	NA	NA	CATSRGPNEKLFF	TGTGCCACCAGCAGAGGGCCAAATGAAAAACTGTTTTTT
TRBV7-2	TRBJ1-1	NA	NA	CASSLGWQGNTEAFF	TGTGCCAGCAGCTTGGGCTGGCAGGGTAACACTGAAGCTTTCTTT
TRBV29-1	TRBJ2-1	NA	NA	CSVNRDNEQFF	TGCAGCGTGAATCGGGACAATGAGCAGTTCTTC
TRBV5-3	TRBJ2-7	NA	NA	CARSLRGENYEQYF	TGTGCCAGAAGCTTGCGGGGAGAGAACTACGAGCAGTACTTC
TRBV29-1	TRBJ2-1	NA	NA	CSVGGSYNEQFF	TGCAGCGTTGGAGGGTCCTACAATGAGCAGTTCTTC
TRBV5-6	TRBJ1-2	NA	NA	CASSPLNRDGYGYTF	TGTGCCAGCAGCCCCTTGAACAGGGACGGCTATGGCTACACCTTC
TRBV19	TRBJ2-2	TRBD1	NA	CASRPFGQGNTGELFF	TGTGCCAGTAGGCCGTTCGGACAGGGCAACACCGGGGAGCTGTTTTTT
TRBV25-1	TRBJ2-2	TRBD2	once	CASTLAGYTGELFF	TGTGCCAGCACCCTAGCGGGATACACCGGGGAGCTGTTTTTT
TRBV5-1	TRBJ2-7	TRBD2	NA	CASSYESGSYYEQYF	TGCGCCAGCAGCTATGAGAGCGGGAGTTACTACGAGCAGTACTTC
TRBV3-1/TRBV3-2	TRBJ1-6	NA	NA	CASSQFQAGNSPLHF	TGTGCCAGCAGCCAGTTTCAGGCGGGGAATTCACCCCTCCACTTT
TRBV24-1	TRBJ2-5	NA	NA	CATSDLSRWGEQETQYF	TGTGCCACCAGTGATTTGTCCCGGTGGGGGGAACAAGAGACCCAGTACTTC
TRBV12-3/TRBV12-4	TRBJ2-3	NA	NA	CASSDSLDTQYF	TGTGCCAGCAGTGACAGCCTGGATACGCAGTATTTT
TRBV6-6	TRBJ2-3	TRBD2	NA	CASSPGLAWTDTQYF	TGTGCCAGCAGCCCGGGACTAGCATGGACAGATACGCAGTATTTT
TRBV25-1	TRBJ1-3	NA	NA	CASSGPAWLSGNTIYF	TGTGCCAGCAGTGGTCCCGCCTGGCTCTCTGGAAACACCATATATTTT
TRBV7-9	TRBJ2-5	TRBD1	once	CASSLRTGGVETQYF	TGTGCCAGCAGCTTAAGGACAGGGGGCGTTGAGACCCAGTACTTC
TRBV7-2	TRBJ2-1	TRBD1	NA	CASSLEDRGPIDEQFF	TGTGCCAGCAGCTTAGAAGACAGGGGGCCAATCGATGAGCAGTTCTTC
TRBV9	TRBJ1-4	NA	once	CASSGGDSNEKLFF	TGTGCCAGCAGTGGAGGTGATTCTAATGAAAAACTGTTTTTT
TRBV18	TRBJ1-5	TRBD1	NA	CASSPVRTGDLGNQPQHF	TGTGCCAGCTCACCAGTTAGGACAGGGGATCTGGGCAATCAGCCCCAGCATTTT
TRBV18	TRBJ1-2	NA	NA	CASSSQAVEDIYGYTF	TGTGCCAGCTCAAGCCAGGCCGTCGAAGATATCTATGGCTACACCTTC
TRBV15	TRBJ1-2	TRBD1	NA	CATSRDKDRGLGYTF	TGTGCCACCAGCAGAGATAAAGACAGGGGGCTGGGCTACACCTTC
TRBV29-1	TRBJ2-6	NA	NA	CSGAKDSGNSGANVLTF	TGCAGCGGTGCCAAGGACAGTGGTAACTCTGGGGCCAACGTCCTGACTTTC
TRBV7-9	TRBJ2-6	TRBD1	NA	CASSSSTGTGLGANVLTF	TGTGCCAGCAGCTCTTCTACCGGGACAGGGCTCGGGGCCAACGTCCTGACTTTC
TRBV5-4	TRBJ2-3	NA	NA	CASSPPGHWNTDTQYF	TGTGCCAGCAGCCCTCCGGGACATTGGAACACAGATACGCAGTATTTT
TRBV2	TRBJ2-1	TRBD2	NA	CASTLSGGAYDEQFF	TGTGCCAGCACCCTTAGCGGGGGGGCCTACGATGAGCAGTTCTTC
TRBV6-5	TRBJ1-6	NA	NA	CASSSDNSPLHF	TGTGCCAGCAGTTCGGATAATTCACCCCTCCACTTT
TRBV7-6	TRBJ1-2	NA	NA	CASSPSQGLDYGYTF	TGTGCCAGCAGCCCTAGTCAGGGACTGGACTATGGCTACACCTTC
TRBV3-1/TRBV3-2	TRBJ1-6	NA	NA	CASSQVNRVYNSPLHF	TGTGCCAGCAGCCAAGTAAACAGGGTCTATAATTCACCCCTCCACTTT
TRBV9	TRBJ2-1	NA	NA	CASSSGNQHNEQFF	TGTGCCAGCAGCTCCGGGAATCAACACAATGAGCAGTTCTTC
TRBV13	TRBJ1-5	TRBD1	once	CASSLTTGGGNQPQHF	TGTGCCAGCAGCCTAACGACAGGGGGTGGCAATCAGCCCCAGCATTTT
TRBV27	TRBJ2-7	TRBD2	NA	CASSTSRLAESYEQYF	TGTGCCAGCAGTACCTCCCGACTAGCGGAGTCCTACGAGCAGTACTTC